Following are 27 T cell receptor beta chains from one sample sequenced in a study of neurological immune-mediated disorders. A single record per CDR3 protein comes from TCRdb applying MiXCR to the 5' RACE reads. The sample records some 66,000 distinct CDR3 sequences, around 4% being singletons. The specimen sequenced was PBMCs. Source of these receptors: a middle-aged man with multiple sclerosis.

This clonotype was found many times. The chain is built from TRBV5-5 and TRBJ2-2; D is undetermined. With 2 bases removed from V and 6 bases from J, the gap between germline ends came to 8 bases. This CDR3 is 13 amino acids long. The germline gives CDR1 SGHKS, CDR2 YYEKEE (reference sequence). This chain's CDR3 is CASSFTRSGELFF. As DNA, the CDR3 is TGTGCCAGCAGCTTTACCCGTTCCGGGGAGCTGTTTTTT.

This clonotype appeared many times. J is TRBJ2-1 and V is TRBV7-9; 15 bases map to TRBD2. This CDR3 contains 20 residues. From germline, CDR1 is SEHNR and CDR2 FQNEAQ (reference sequence). J gave up 2 bases and V 2 bases, and 10 bases lay outside the gene matches. In nucleotides, the CDR3 is TGTGCCAGCAGCTTACAAACGGGACTAGCGGGGGGAGCCCCCTACAATGAGCAGTTCTTC. Its protein product is CASSLQTGLAGGAPYNEQFF. Based on the CDR3 plus reference TRBV7-9 and TRBJ2-1, the full variable domain is DTGVSQNPRHKITKRGQNVTFRCDPISEHNRLYWYRQTLGQGPEFLTYFQNEAQLEKSRLLSDRFSAERPKGSFSTLEIQRTEQGDSAMYLCASSLQTGLAGGAPYNEQFFGPGTRLTVL.

About this clonotype itself: A much larger clone is a single base away; this may be a read error. The CDR3: CASSLVSGKITEAFF. CDR3 in DNA: TGCGCCAGCAGCTTGGTATCAGGGAAGATCACTGAAGCTTTCTTT. This sequence joins TRBV5-1 and TRBJ1-1, with D possibly matching TRBD1 (5 bases). Germline lookup yields CDR1 SGHRS and CDR2 YFSETQ. This CDR3 has 15 residues. V gave up 0 bases and J gave up 4 bases, with 13 bases separating them.

The table lists this clonotype with many counts. This chain connects TRBV7-8 to TRBJ2-2; D ambiguous. The CDR3 contains 13 residues. Per the germline V gene, CDR1 is SGHVS and CDR2 is FQNEAQ. V was shortened by 2 bases and J by 6 bases, with 7 bases between the two germline ends. The CDR3 nucleotides are TGTGCCAGCAGCTTAATGGGGTCCGGGGAGCTGTTTTTT. Protein product: CASSLMGSGELFF.

This clonotype was found many times. V usage is TRBV7-3 and J usage is TRBJ2-7, with D maybe TRBD1 (6 bases). The CDR3 loop spans 15 amino acids. Germline-derived CDR1 and CDR2 are SGHTA and FQGTGA. V lost 4 bases and J lost 1, with 14 bases in between. The CDR3 sequence is CASSSQGTRSYEQYF. The CDR3 nucleotides are TGTGCCAGCAGCTCCCAGGGGACCCGATCCTACGAGCAGTACTTC.

This clonotype was recorded many times. The chain couples TRBV12-3 or TRBV12-4 to TRBJ1-2; 8 bases are a match to TRBD1. This CDR3 comprises 15 residues. V shed 6 bases, J shed 1 base, and the junction held 7 bases outside the gene matches. CDR3 bases: TGTGCCAGCAGCCGAGACAGGGGACATAACTATGGCTACACCTTC. Translated: CASSRDRGHNYGYTF.

This clonotype showed up many times. The chain combines TRBV12-3 or TRBV12-4 with TRBJ1-2, with a weak D call TRBD1 (6 bases). The CDR3 has 14 residues. The germline V and J ends were trimmed by 5 bases and 2 bases, with 12 bases remaining between them. The CDR3 sequence is CASSIGTFNYGYTF. The CDR3 nucleotides read TGTGCCAGCAGTATTGGGACATTCAACTATGGCTACACCTTC.

The sample holds many counts of this clonotype. CDR3 protein: CASPSLPVRAYEQYF. The CDR3 region has the DNA TGCGCCAGCCCCTCCCTCCCCGTCAGGGCCTACGAGCAGTACTTC. This sequence joins TRBV5-1 and TRBJ2-7; tentative D call: TRBD1 (5 bases). V was cut by 7 bases and J by 2 bases, with 19 bases left in between. From germline, CDR1 is SGHRS and CDR2 YFSETQ. CDR3 length: 15 residues.

This clonotype was picked up many times. The genes are TRBV5-1 and TRBJ2-2; tentatively, D is TRBD2 (7 bases). The CDR3 has 14 amino acids. CDR1 SGHRS and CDR2 YFSETQ come from the germline V gene. The V gene lost 1 base and the J gene lost 7 bases, with 11 bases spanning the gap. The CDR3 region has the DNA TGCGCCAGCAGCTTGTCGGGGGGCGGCGGGGAGCTGTTTTTT. Its translation: CASSLSGGGGELFF. Full variable domain (rest looked up from reference TRBV5-1 and TRBJ2-2): KAGVTQTPRYLIKTRGQQVTLSCSPISGHRSVSWYQQTPGQGLQFLFEYFSETQRNKGNFPGRFSGRQFSNSRSEMNVSTLELGDSALYLCASSLSGGGGELFFGEGSRLTVL.

There are many counts of this clonotype. The V gene is TRBV4-2, the J gene TRBJ1-1, with a possible D match to TRBD1 (6 bases). The CDR3 totals 16 residues. Germline loops: CDR1 LGHNA, CDR2 YNFKEQ. V was shortened by 0 bases and J by 1 base, with 12 bases between the two germline ends. This CDR3 is CASSQDASRGNTEAFF. CDR3 sequence (DNA): TGTGCCAGCAGCCAAGATGCATCCAGGGGGAACACTGAAGCTTTCTTT.

This clonotype appeared many times. The rearrangement links TRBV20-1 to TRBJ2-1; 10 nucleotides align to TRBD2. The CDR3 covers 17 residues. Losses at the gene ends were 0 bases for V and 4 bases for J; bases not matched to a gene: 9. Germline CDR1 reads DFQATT; CDR2 reads SNEGSKA (reference sequence). Written as DNA, the CDR3 is TGCAGTGCTAGAGATCTTGAGTTAGCGGGGGGTTACAATGAGCAGTTCTTC. The encoded protein is CSARDLELAGGYNEQFF.

This clonotype was found many times. The chain joins TRBV20-1 to TRBJ1-2, with 12 bases matching TRBD1. J was trimmed by 4 bases and V by 5 bases; bases with no gene match: 20. Per the germline V gene, CDR1 is DFQATT and CDR2 is SNEGSKA (reference sequence). The CDR3 totals 19 residues. The CDR3 coding sequence is TGCAGTGCTGCTGACGGGACAGGGGGCGCGTTGTCTGTGGGCTATGGCTACACCTTC. This encodes CSAADGTGGALSVGYGYTF.

This clonotype was detected ten times or more. V and J are TRBV5-6 and TRBJ2-2; D uncertain. V lost 3 bases and J lost 2, with 2 bases in between. The CDR3 length is 12 residues. CDR1 is SGHDT, CDR2 YYEEEE, per germline. The CDR3 region is CASSYNTGELFF. The CDR3 bases are TGTGCCAGCAGCTATAACACCGGGGAGCTGTTTTTT.

In this sample, this clonotype turned up many times. The chain carries TRBV20-1 and TRBJ2-7, with D hard to call. Trimming removed 6 bases from V and 0 bases from J, with 12 bases in between. CDR1 is DFQATT and CDR2 is SNEGSKA in the germline V gene (reference sequence). The CDR3 has 13 amino acids. The CDR3 nucleotides read TGCAGTGCCCTAACCGGGTCCTCCTACGAGCAGTACTTC. Translation: CSALTGSSYEQYF.

The sample holds many counts of this clonotype. This chain joins TRBV4-2 and TRBJ2-1, with TRBD1 matching 7 bases. The V gene end was trimmed by 6 bases and the J gene end by 9 bases; junction bases not matched to a gene: 14. The CDR3 covers 15 residues. Germline assignment: CDR1 LGHNA and CDR2 YNFKEQ. CDR3 residues: CASRPEGGLMSEQFF. The DNA for the CDR3 is TGTGCCAGCAGGCCTGAAGGGGGCCTTATGAGTGAGCAGTTCTTC.

This clonotype was observed at least ten times. The rearrangement links TRBV7-2 to TRBJ1-2, with D possibly TRBD1 on 6 matching bases. The CDR3 consists of 15 residues. Trimming pared 2 bases from V and 6 bases from J, leaving 16 bases between. CDR1 is SGHTA and CDR2 is FQGNSA in the germline V gene. CDR3 amino acids: CASSLRGGRGDGYTF. The CDR3 nucleotides read TGTGCCAGCAGCTTAAGGGGGGGGCGCGGTGATGGCTACACCTTC.

This clonotype was counted at least ten times. The chain recombines TRBV5-1 with TRBJ2-1; tentatively, D is TRBD1 (6 bases). Between the trimmed V and J ends, which lost 5 bases and 7 bases, there was a span of 25 bases. CDR1 SGHRS and CDR2 YFSETQ come from the germline V gene. The CDR3 length is 17 residues. The CDR3 DNA follows: TGCGCCAGCAGTGAAACAGGGTACTCGGTCATTGAGAATGAGCAGTTCTTC. It yields the protein CASSETGYSVIENEQFF.

The chain is built from TRBV5-1 and TRBJ1-1, with D hard to call. Germline V gene lookup returns CDR1 SGHRS and CDR2 YFSETQ. The CDR3 is made up of 16 amino acids. V lost 4 bases and J lost 4, with 20 bases in between. The CDR3 DNA follows: TGCGCCAGCAGCCCTAGTACTCAGAAGCGGAGCACTGAAGCTTTCTTT. It is translated as CASSPSTQKRSTEAFF.

This clonotype has at least ten counts. CDR3 sequence reads: CSARDEDSGNQPQHF. CDR3 nucleotides: TGCAGTGCTAGAGATGAGGACAGCGGCAATCAGCCCCAGCATTTT. The chain has TRBV20-1 and TRBJ1-5, with D perhaps matching TRBD1 (6 bases). Trimming cost V 0 bases and J 2 bases, with 11 bases left between them. The CDR3 is 15 amino acids. CDR1 DFQATT and CDR2 SNEGSKA come from the germline V gene (reference sequence).

This clonotype was detected many times. The chain employs TRBV24-1 and TRBJ2-1; D perhaps matches TRBD2 (5 bases). CDR3 length: 14 residues. Germline CDR1 reads KGHDR; CDR2 reads SFDVKD. V lost 6 bases and J lost 10, with 18 bases in between. This CDR3 is CATSYSGGRTEQFF. CDR3 DNA sequence: TGTGCCACCAGTTATTCAGGAGGCCGGACGGAGCAGTTCTTC.

This clonotype was observed at least ten times. This rearrangement joins TRBV12-3 or TRBV12-4 to TRBJ1-1; tentatively, D is TRBD1 (5 bases). V lost 9 bases and J 3 bases, leaving 14 bases between the germline ends. The length of the CDR3 is 13 residues. The CDR3, as DNA: TGTGCCAGTGATACCAGGGACGACACTGAAGCTTTCTTT. Its translation: CASDTRDDTEAFF.

This clonotype was counted ten times or more. The chain joins TRBV12-3 or TRBV12-4 to TRBJ2-3, with 14 positions matching TRBD2. This CDR3 has 16 amino acids. The junction had 1 base not matched to a gene; V was cut back by 2 bases and J by 3 bases. Here the CDR3 DNA reads TGTGCCAGCAGTTTACGACTAGCGGGGGGGACAGATACGCAGTATTTT. It specifies CASSLRLAGGTDTQYF.

This clonotype has more than one count but fewer than ten. V and J are TRBV12-3 or TRBV12-4 and TRBJ1-2, with 8 bases aligning to TRBD1. V was pared by 6 bases and J by 3 bases, with 9 bases of the junction left unmatched. This CDR3 has 15 amino acids. Here the CDR3 DNA reads TGTGCCAGCAGATCCGCAGGGGGCGGGGACTATGGCTACACCTTC. Amino acid sequence: CASRSAGGGDYGYTF.

This clonotype was picked up many times. The gene calls are TRBV7-9 and TRBJ2-1, with 7 bases that match TRBD1. The CDR3 runs to 14 residues. The germline gives CDR1 SEHNR, CDR2 FQNEAQ (reference sequence). The junction had 3 bases not matched to a gene; V was cut back by 2 bases and J by 5 bases. The chain's CDR3 is CASSLWDSNNEQFF. The CDR3 DNA is TGTGCCAGCAGCTTATGGGACAGTAACAATGAGCAGTTCTTC.

This clonotype occurred many times. The chain combines TRBV5-1 with TRBJ2-7; 7 bases map to TRBD1. Germline V CDR1 and CDR2: SGHRS, YFSETQ. The trim removed 4 bases at V and 1 base at J, leaving 14 bases unmatched. The CDR3 runs to 17 residues. The CDR3 DNA is TGCGCCAGCAGCCCACGACCAGACAGGGAGAGTTCCTACGAGCAGTACTTC. Protein sequence: CASSPRPDRESSYEQYF.

The sample holds many counts of this clonotype. The chain is built from TRBV10-3 and TRBJ2-2; D possibly corresponds to TRBD1 (6 bases). Trimming shortened V by 0 bases and J by 0 bases, and 11 bases separated the two germline ends. CDR1 is ENHRY, CDR2 SYGVKD, per germline. CDR3 size: 17 residues. The CDR3 nucleotides read TGTGCCATCAGTGAGTCTCAGGGGCCGACGAACACCGGGGAGCTGTTTTTT. It is translated as CAISESQGPTNTGELFF.

This clonotype appeared many times. The chain recombines TRBV18 with TRBJ2-1; D is ambiguous. V gave up 0 bases and J gave up 6 bases, with 6 bases separating them. Germline CDR1 reads KGHSH; CDR2 reads LQKENI. The CDR3 contains 13 residues. The CDR3 coding sequence is TGTGCCAGCTCACCACCGGGTCGCAATGAGCAGTTCTTC. This codes for CASSPPGRNEQFF.